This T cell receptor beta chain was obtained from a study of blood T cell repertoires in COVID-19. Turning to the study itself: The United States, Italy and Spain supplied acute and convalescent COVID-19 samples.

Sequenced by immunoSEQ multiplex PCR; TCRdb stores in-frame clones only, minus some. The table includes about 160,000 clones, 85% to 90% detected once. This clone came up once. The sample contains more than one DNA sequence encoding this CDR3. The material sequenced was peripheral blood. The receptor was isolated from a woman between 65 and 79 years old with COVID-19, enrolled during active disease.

In nucleotides, the CDR3 is TGTGCCAGCTCACCACCGCGGGGATCGAACACCGGGGAGCTGTTTTTT. It specifies CASSPPRGSNTGELFF. The V and J genes are TRBV18 and TRBJ2-2, with D perhaps TRBD2 (6 bases). Germline V gives CDR1 KGHSH, CDR2 LQKENI. Trimming cost V 0 bases and J 0 bases, with 8 bases left between them. The CDR3 is made up of 16 amino acids.